This T cell receptor beta chain stems from a study of T cells of healthy individuals. TCRdb used MiXCR to reprocess the 5' RACE reads, holding one entry per CDR3 protein. The sample lists approximately 52,000 distinct CDR3 sequences; under 15% were seen once. Only a few counts were recorded for this clonotype. The receptor was derived from a human donor in good health.

CDR3 coding DNA: TGCGCCAGCAGCTCCTCTATTTCAGGGAACACTGAAGCTTTCTTT. Translation: CASSSSISGNTEAFF. This chain connects TRBV5-1 to TRBJ1-1; unclear D gene. The CDR3 has 15 amino acids. Trimming removed 3 bases from V and 1 base from J, with 13 bases in between. CDR1 is SGHRS, CDR2 YFSETQ, per germline.